This paragraph reports one T cell receptor beta chain. This CDR3 region has 15 residues. V lost 5 bases, J lost 4 bases, and 10 bases stayed unmatched. Germline assignment: CDR1 MGHDK and CDR2 SYGVNS. Survey-level immunoSEQ sequencing profiled the TCR beta repertoire. The table came from immunoSEQ multiplex PCR; TCRdb's copy has only in-frame clones and leaves some out. The table records tens of thousands of clones, approximately 93% of them present only once. The sequence was obtained from a man aged 40-49 years with rheumatoid arthritis. Sequenced input: PBMCs. The chain uses TRBV25-1 and TRBJ1-2; 7 bases match TRBD1. The CDR3 DNA follows: TGTGCCAGCAGTCCCTGGGAAGACAGGGCCTATGGCTACACCTTC. Its protein is CASSPWEDRAYGYTF.